The following is a TCR beta chain sequence with its context. This clonotype was counted a few times. Its antigen is not yet known. No base-level quality is on record; no much larger clone is a single base apart. These data come from a study of T-cell memory formation after mild COVID-19 (dated by TCRdb to about 2021). With regard to the full study: TCR sequence clusters from the two donors were largely donor specific. Longitudinal TCRalpha and TCRbeta repertoire sequencing tracked T-cell clones expanding and contracting after mild COVID-19 in a couple of donors. The cohort was made up of two young adult volunteers, one female and one male, who were previously healthy.

Relative to germline, V is missing 4 bases and J is missing 3 bases, with 7 bases of the junction outside any gene match. Counted from cysteine to phenylalanine, this CDR3 has 16 amino acids. Only the CDR3 part of the read is kept: 48 bases, read in frame from the first base. The germline V gene specifies MGHRA as CDR1 and YSYEKL as CDR2. TCRdb records Illumina NovaSeq 6000 as the sequencer. TCRalpha and TCRbeta cDNA libraries were built by 5'RACE with constant-segment primers, adding sample barcodes and unique molecular identifiers. RNA was extracted from every sample with Trizol reagent. The libraries were amplified in two PCR steps, and the second step added a second sample barcode and Illumina TruSeq adapters. Sequencing of libraries was performed on an Illumina NovaSeq with 2 x 150 bp paired-end reads. Per the original workflow: Demultiplexing of reads and collapsing into UMI-guided consensus sequences were performed with migec v1.2.7. With mixcr v2.1.11, UMI consensuses were aligned to TRA and TRB V and J templates and assembled into clonotypes. Expanded or contracted clonotypes were those called significant by both edgeR and NoisET, with noise models trained on biological replicates. For edgeR calls, a false discovery rate-adjusted p below 0.01 and a log2 fold-change threshold of 1 were applied. As an exploratory analysis of dynamics, max-normalized trajectories of the 1000 most abundant clonotypes were examined with PCA combined with hierarchical clustering. The CD4 or CD8 phenotype of responding clones was assigned using the separately sequenced CD4+ and CD8+ repertoires. The raw public reads went through TCRdb reprocessing: fastp at Q25, MiXCR clone calling, in-frame beta chains kept. Under each unique CDR3 protein, matching rows form one entry showing the most common genes and DNA. The V and J calls reflect TCRdb's pipeline rather than the authors' work. A total of some 120,000 distinct CDR3 sequences appear in this sample, about 6% of them only once. Of the sample, roughly 2% falls within the top ten clones.

Overall results and qualifications from the work: Balanced CD4/CD8 phenotypes were observed for clones contracting from day 15 to 85, whereas a bias towards CD4+ was observed for a second wave of clones expanding from day 15 to 37. Contracting CD4+ clones were found mainly in CM and EM memory subsets, while CD8+ clones were enriched in EMRA. Only a couple of mild cases were covered by the study, and larger cohorts that include severe cases with pre-infection samples were considered necessary. SARS-CoV-2 specificity of the second-wave clones peaking on day 37 was not confirmed. Some responding clones were detected in pre-infection memory, suggesting pre-existing cross-reactive memory T cells joined the SARS-CoV-2 response.

Ficoll-Paque density gradient centrifugation was used to isolate PBMCs. The chain uses TRBV4-1 and TRBJ2-3; 10 bases in between match TRBD2. The source is an adult woman who had mild COVID-19 (a few samples of this study predate the infection). The sample titles of this study are shuffled in the database, so cell type and time point are left out; the donor was told from shared clones. The sequencing sample was made of PBMCs or a T cell subset sorted from them (not recorded which). The bases read TGCGCCAGCAGCCCGGGGGGGGGACTAGCGACAGATACGCAGTATTTT. Its protein is CASSPGGGLATDTQYF.